The 20 T cell receptor beta chains below were found in one sample sequenced in a study of cytomegalovirus exposure and HLA in healthy donors. Some clones are missing from TCRdb's copy, which holds only in-frame ones; the method was immunoSEQ multiplex PCR. The data contain approximately 150,000 clones, approximately 93% of them singletons. What was sequenced was PBMCs. The source is a man aged 18 to 29 in good health and CMV-seronegative.

The chain joins TRBV10-1 to TRBJ1-5; perhaps TRBD1 as D (5 bases). Germline CDR1 reads WNHNN; CDR2 reads SYGVQD (reference sequence). The CDR3 covers 14 residues. The ends were cut back, 10 bases at V and 1 base at J, with 14 bases in the middle. The CDR3 region is CATKWGGSNQPQHF. The DNA for the CDR3 is TGCGCCACCAAGTGGGGGGGGAGCAATCAGCCCCAGCATTTT.

This clone has a single count. The V call is TRBV19, the J call TRBJ2-6, with D possibly being TRBD1 (5 bases). Trimming removed 7 bases at V and 0 bases at J, with 16 bases between. Germline CDR1 is LNHDA and CDR2 is SQIVND (reference sequence). The CDR3 consists of 17 residues. The CDR3 loop is CASKSRQSISGANVLTF. The CDR3 DNA sequence: TGTGCCAGTAAATCCCGACAGTCCATCTCTGGGGCCAACGTCCTGACTTTC.

The rearrangement uses TRBV2 and TRBJ2-5; tentative D call: TRBD2 (6 bases). Trimming removed 1 base from V and 1 base from J, with 16 bases in between. The CDR3 totals 17 residues. Germline V gene sequence: CDR1 SNHLY, CDR2 FYNNEI. CDR3 nucleotide sequence: TGTGCCAGCAGTGAAGGGGCGGGGATACACTTCCAAGAGACCCAGTACTTC. This translates into CASSEGAGIHFQETQYF.

The rearrangement joins TRBV18 to TRBJ2-2; the match to TRBD1 covers 9 bases. In germline, CDR1 is KGHSH, CDR2 LQKENI. This CDR3 contains 16 residues. Trimming removed 3 bases from V and 4 bases from J; junction bases left unmatched: 6. The CDR3 DNA sequence: TGTGCCAGCTCACCCTGGACAGGGGTTCGCACCGGGGAGCTGTTTTTT. This translates into CASSPWTGVRTGELFF.

The chain joins TRBV2 to TRBJ2-7; possible D gene TRBD1, 6 bases. There are 17 residues in the CDR3. V lost 8 bases and J lost 3, with 26 bases in between. The germline CDR1 and CDR2 sequences are SNHLY and FYNNEI. As DNA, the CDR3 is TGTGCCAGCGGGGTCAGGGGTTCTGGGTTTCGGGACTACGAGCAGTACTTC. Protein sequence: CASGVRGSGFRDYEQYF.

V is TRBV4-2 and J is TRBJ2-2; TRBD2 aligns across 12 bases. CDR1 and CDR2 from the germline V gene are LGHNA and YNFKEQ. This CDR3 comprises 17 residues. After removal of 0 bases from V and 1 base from J, the junction contained 0 bases not matched to a gene. CDR3 residues: CASSQEGLAGNTGELFF. CDR3 in DNA: TGTGCCAGCAGCCAAGAGGGACTAGCGGGGAACACCGGGGAGCTGTTTTTT.

V and J are TRBV7-6 and TRBJ2-1, with D possibly TRBD1 on 5 matching bases. This CDR3 is 11 amino acids long. Germline V lookup: CDR1 SGHVS, CDR2 FNYEAQ. Trimming removed 3 bases from V and 9 bases from J, with 6 bases in between. The CDR3 coding sequence is TGTGCCAGCAGCTTGGGGCCTGAGCAGTTCTTC. This encodes CASSLGPEQFF.

The V call is TRBV6-5, the J call TRBJ2-7; TRBD1 agrees at 9 bases. The germline gives CDR1 MNHEY, CDR2 SVGAGI. The CDR3 length is 14 residues. Germline trimming cut 6 bases from V and 2 bases from J; bases unmatched to any gene: 5. The CDR3 nucleotides read TGTGCCAGCAGGCGGACAGGGGTGGCCTACGAGCAGTACTTC. It encodes CASRRTGVAYEQYF.

The V call is TRBV7-9, the J call TRBJ1-4; 9 bases match TRBD1. V lost 4 bases, J lost 8 bases, and 5 bases stayed unmatched. The CDR3 runs to 14 residues. Germline V gene lookup returns CDR1 SEHNR and CDR2 FQNEAQ (reference sequence). CDR3 sequence (DNA): TGTGCCAGCAGCTGGGGACAGGGAGCCGAAAAACTGTTTTTT. Residues: CASSWGQGAEKLFF. Variable domain in full (rest from reference TRBV7-9 and TRBJ1-4): DTGVSQNPRHKITKRGQNVTFRCDPISEHNRLYWYRQTLGQGPEFLTYFQNEAQLEKSRLLSDRFSAERPKGSFSTLEIQRTEQGDSAMYLCASSWGQGAEKLFFGSGTQLSVL.

This clone was found many times. The chain employs TRBV6-4 and TRBJ2-1, with 12 bases aligning to TRBD2. This CDR3 spans 15 amino acids. The V gene end was trimmed by 5 bases and the J gene end by 8 bases; junction bases not matched to a gene: 7. Looked up from germline, CDR1 is MRHNA and CDR2 is SNTAGT. The CDR3 reads CASSPTSGSPDEQFF. In DNA, the CDR3 is TGTGCCAGCAGTCCGACTAGCGGGAGTCCCGATGAGCAGTTCTTC.

This chain connects TRBV28 to TRBJ2-2; 7 bases map to TRBD2. The CDR3 sequence is 16 residues long. Trimming at V came to 3 bases and at J to 3 bases, leaving 7 bases not matched to a gene. Germline CDR1 reads MDHEN; CDR2 reads SYDVKM. The CDR3 here is CASSFPSGVDTGELFF. The CDR3 nucleotides are TGTGCCAGCAGTTTCCCCAGCGGGGTCGACACCGGGGAGCTGTTTTTT. Full variable domain (remainder filled in from reference TRBV28 and TRBJ2-2): DVKVTQSSRYLVKRTGEKVFLECVQDMDHENMFWYRQDPGLGLRLIYFSYDVKMKEKGDIPEGYSVSREKKERFSLILESASTNQTSMYLCASSFPSGVDTGELFFGEGSRLTVL.

This clone appeared a single time. At one end, the junction sequence differs from germline, possibly due to a read error. V gene TRBV14 combines with J gene TRBJ2-1; 7 bases are shared with TRBD2. This CDR3 has 12 amino acids. Germline CDR1 reads SGHDN; CDR2 reads FVKESK. The CDR3 DNA sequence: TGTGCCAGCAGCCAAGGGTGGGGAGGGTGGATCTTC. The encoded protein is CASSQGWGGWIF.

V usage is TRBV5-1 and J usage is TRBJ2-6; D may be TRBD1 (6 bases). Trimming cost V 0 bases and J 0 bases, with 10 bases left between them. The germline V gene encodes CDR1 SGHRS and CDR2 YFSETQ. The CDR3 totals 17 residues. The CDR3 coding sequence is TGCGCCAGCAGCTTGGCCAAAGGGGGCTCTGGGGCCAACGTCCTGACTTTC. It encodes CASSLAKGGSGANVLTF.

Worth noting for this clone: This same CDR3 is encoded by further DNA sequences in the sample. The CDR3 region has the DNA TGTGCCAGCAGCGTAGGAGCGGGCTCCTACAATGAGCAGTTCTTC. It specifies CASSVGAGSYNEQFF. This chain links TRBV9 with TRBJ2-1; weak D call: TRBD2 (6 bases). Germline lookup yields CDR1 SGDLS and CDR2 YYNGEE. The CDR3 extends over 15 amino acids. The germline V and J ends were trimmed by 0 bases and 0 bases, with 7 bases remaining between them.

In this sample, this clone turned up once. This sequence joins TRBV5-6 and TRBJ2-7, with D maybe TRBD1 (5 bases). CDR3 length: 14 amino acids. Trimming removed 1 base at V and 5 bases at J, with 13 bases between. The germline V gene has CDR1 SGHDT and CDR2 YYEEEE. For the CDR3, the DNA is TGTGCCAGCAGCTTGCTGCAGGGCCAAAACGAGCAGTACTTC. Amino acid sequence: CASSLLQGQNEQYF.

The chain couples TRBV6-5 to TRBJ2-3; unclear D gene. CDR3 length: 14 residues. V was clipped by 6 bases and J by 2 bases, with 12 bases between them. Germline loops: CDR1 MNHEY, CDR2 SVGAGI. The CDR3 nucleotides read TGTGCCAGCAGGCTCCTCGCGGACACAGATACGCAGTATTTT. Residues: CASRLLADTDTQYF.

The chain carries TRBV6-4 and TRBJ2-7, with 10 bases that match TRBD1. CDR3 length: 14 residues. The trim removed 6 bases at V and 2 bases at J, leaving 4 bases unmatched. Germline V gene lookup returns CDR1 MRHNA and CDR2 SNTAGT. The CDR3 sequence is CASRTGGKAYEQYV. For the CDR3, the DNA is TGTGCCAGCAGGACAGGGGGCAAAGCCTACGAGCAGTACGTC.

The chain is built from TRBV13 and TRBJ2-6; D remains ambiguous. Trimming left V 3 bases short and J 1 base short, with 7 bases between. The CDR3 runs to 15 residues. In germline, CDR1 is PRHDT, CDR2 FYEKMQ (reference sequence). The chain's CDR3 is CASSFTVSGANVLTF. As DNA, the CDR3 is TGTGCCAGCAGCTTTACAGTATCTGGGGCCAACGTCCTGACTTTC.

CDR3 region: CASSPTSGYEQYV. CDR3 bases: TGTGCCAGCTCACCGACTAGCGGATACGAGCAGTACGTC. The chain uses TRBV18 and TRBJ2-7; 9 bases align to TRBD2. Per the germline V gene, CDR1 is KGHSH and CDR2 is LQKENI. The V gene end was trimmed by 3 bases and the J gene end by 4 bases; junction bases not matched to a gene: 1. The CDR3 contains 13 residues.

CDR3 coding DNA: TGCGCCAGCAGGAAGGTCTTCTCGACAGTAAGAGACAATGAGCAGTTCTTC. Translated: CASRKVFSTVRDNEQFF. The chain is built from TRBV5-1 and TRBJ2-1, with D perhaps matching TRBD1 (5 bases). V lost 5 bases and J 5 bases, leaving 23 bases between the germline ends. The CDR3 covers 17 residues. Germline V gives CDR1 SGHRS, CDR2 YFSETQ.